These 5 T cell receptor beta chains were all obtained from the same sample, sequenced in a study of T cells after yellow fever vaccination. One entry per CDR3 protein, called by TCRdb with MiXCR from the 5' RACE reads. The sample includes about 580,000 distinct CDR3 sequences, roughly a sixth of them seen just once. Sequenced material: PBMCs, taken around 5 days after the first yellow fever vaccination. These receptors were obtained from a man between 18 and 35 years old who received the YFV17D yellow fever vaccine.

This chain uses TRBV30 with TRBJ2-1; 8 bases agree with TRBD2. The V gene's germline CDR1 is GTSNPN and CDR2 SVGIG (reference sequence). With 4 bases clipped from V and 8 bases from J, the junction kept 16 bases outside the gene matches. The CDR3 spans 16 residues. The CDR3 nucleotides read TGTGCCTGGACCAAAGTCTCGGGACTAGAACTTGATGAGCAGTTCTTC. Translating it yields CAWTKVSGLELDEQFF. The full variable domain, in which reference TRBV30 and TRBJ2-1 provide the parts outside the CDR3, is SQTIHQWPATLVQPVGSPLSLECTVEGTSNPNLYWYRQAAGRGLQLLFYSVGIGQISSEVPQNLSASRPQDRQFILSSKKLLLSDSGFYLCAWTKVSGLELDEQFFGPGTRLTVL.

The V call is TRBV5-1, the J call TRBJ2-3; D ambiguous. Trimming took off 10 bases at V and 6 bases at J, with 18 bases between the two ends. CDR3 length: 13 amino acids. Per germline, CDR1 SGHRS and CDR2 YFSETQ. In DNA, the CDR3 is TGCGCCTCCTCGGAAAGGGCTGGGGATACGCAGTATTTT. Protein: CASSERAGDTQYF.

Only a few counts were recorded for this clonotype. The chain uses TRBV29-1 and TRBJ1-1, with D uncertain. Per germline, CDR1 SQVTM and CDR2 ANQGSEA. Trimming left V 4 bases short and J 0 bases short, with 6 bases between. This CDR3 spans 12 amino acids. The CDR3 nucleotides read TGCAGCGTTGGGGTCATGAACACTGAAGCTTTCTTT. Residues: CSVGVMNTEAFF.

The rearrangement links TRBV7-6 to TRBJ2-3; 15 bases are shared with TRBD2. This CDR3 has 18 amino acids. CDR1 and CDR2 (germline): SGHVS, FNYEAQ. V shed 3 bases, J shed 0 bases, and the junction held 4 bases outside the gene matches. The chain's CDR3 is CASSFGLAGGKSTDTQYF. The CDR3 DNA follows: TGTGCCAGCAGCTTTGGACTAGCGGGGGGGAAAAGCACAGATACGCAGTATTTT.

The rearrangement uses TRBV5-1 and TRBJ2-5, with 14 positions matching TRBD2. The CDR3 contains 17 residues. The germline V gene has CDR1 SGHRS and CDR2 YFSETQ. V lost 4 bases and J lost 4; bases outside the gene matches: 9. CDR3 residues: CASSTGLAGEFGETQYF. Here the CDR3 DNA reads TGCGCCAGCAGCACGGGACTAGCGGGGGAGTTTGGAGAGACCCAGTACTTC.